The T cell receptor beta chain under discussion was sequenced for a study of beta chain features in type 1 diabetes. Study-level information: Examined across all samples were almost 110 million sorted cells. General study results and limits: VDJ junctions sequenced from type 1 diabetes patients showed fewer insertions and more deletions.

Germline V gene data show CDR1 as SEHNR and CDR2 as FQNEAQ (reference sequence). Deletions cut 6 bases from V and 3 bases from J, with 8 bases between. The CDR3 sequence is 12 residues long. This clone has more than one count but fewer than ten. Its antigen is not known. The single heparinised draw taken from each donor contained approximately 100 mL of blood on average. CD4+ cells of the naive, central memory, regulatory and stem cell-like memory types were sorted via CD45RO/CCR7/CD25/CD127/CD95/CD27. Every isolated RNA sample was fully reverse transcribed, so sequencing captured expressed TCRB transcripts. Sequenced by immunoSEQ multiplex PCR; TCRdb stores in-frame clones only, minus some. Of 860,000 or so clones in the sample, under 20% were seen once.

Sequenced: naive CD4+ T cells from blood. The V gene is TRBV7-9, the J gene TRBJ1-2; D uncertain. The TCR sequence derives from a woman younger than 35 in good health. The CDR3 DNA sequence: TGTGCCAGCAGTAGGCTAGACTATGGCTACACCTTC. Protein: CASSRLDYGYTF.